This entry lists 15 T cell receptor beta chains sequenced from one sample in a study of T cell clones after liver transplantation. Assay: immunoSEQ multiplex PCR; the TCRdb copy retains only in-frame clones and omits some. The sample gives 90,000 to 120,000 clones, about 81% of which show up once; about 0.89% is in the top ten. Sequences were derived from CD4+ T cells from blood, sampled before liver transplant. The receptors were sampled from a human donor who received a liver transplant.

This clone has a single count. V and J are TRBV25-1 and TRBJ1-1; the match to TRBD1 covers 8 bases. Germline CDR1 MGHDK, CDR2 SYGVNS. The CDR3 runs 14 residues. Trimming removed 4 bases from V and 5 bases from J; junction bases left unmatched: 6. The DNA of the CDR3 is TGTGCCAGCAGTGCCGGGACAGGTCGGACTGAAGCTTTCTTT. Its protein product is CASSAGTGRTEAFF. The whole variable domain, filled in from reference TRBV25-1 and TRBJ1-1, reads EADIYQTPRYLVIGTGKKITLECSQTMGHDKMYWYQQDPGMELHLIHYSYGVNSTEKGDLSSESTVSRIRTEHFPLTLESARPSHTSQYLCASSAGTGRTEAFFGQGTRLTVV.

V and J are TRBV27 and TRBJ1-4; D call uncertain. V lost 3 bases and J 2 bases, leaving 4 bases between the germline ends. CDR3 size: 13 residues. Germline loops: CDR1 MNHEY, CDR2 SMNVEV (reference sequence). The CDR3 loop is CASSFVTNEKLFF. CDR3 coding DNA: TGTGCCAGCAGTTTTGTCACTAATGAAAAACTGTTTTTT.

The chain joins TRBV18 to TRBJ2-7; perhaps TRBD2 as D (7 bases). Per the germline V gene, CDR1 is KGHSH and CDR2 is LQKENI. V was clipped by 0 bases and J by 7 bases, with 13 bases between them. The CDR3 runs 14 residues. The DNA of the CDR3 is TGTGCCAGCTCACCACCGGGGGGGGCCTGGGAGCAGTACTTC. It yields the protein CASSPPGGAWEQYF.

Details on this clone: This sample also contains other DNA sequences that code for the same CDR3. V is TRBV5-4 and J is TRBJ2-2, with D possibly being TRBD2 (5 bases). CDR1 and CDR2 (germline): SGHNT, YYREEE (reference sequence). Trimming stripped 0 bases from V and 1 base from J, with 10 bases between. This CDR3 has 16 residues. The CDR3 protein is CASSLGLAGNTGELFF. In DNA, the CDR3 is TGTGCCAGCAGCTTGGGACTGGCGGGGAACACCGGGGAGCTGTTTTTT. Complete variable domain (other parts from reference TRBV5-4 and TRBJ2-2): ETGVTQSPTHLIKTRGQQVTLRCSSQSGHNTVSWYQQALGQGPQFIFQYYREEENGRGNFPPRFSGLQFPNYSSELNVNALELDDSALYLCASSLGLAGNTGELFFGEGSRLTVL.

This chain connects TRBV27 to TRBJ1-2, with D perhaps TRBD1 (5 bases). CDR3 length: 15 residues. V lost 3 bases and J lost 2, with 13 bases in between. Per germline, CDR1 MNHEY and CDR2 SMNVEV (reference sequence). Here the CDR3 reads CASSFGDRTNYGYTF. The CDR3, as DNA: TGTGCCAGCAGTTTCGGTGACAGAACAAACTATGGCTACACCTTC.

This chain links TRBV29-1 with TRBJ2-7; D gene unclear. Trimming stripped 4 bases from V and 4 bases from J, with 14 bases between. CDR1 is SQVTM, CDR2 ANQGSEA, per germline. This CDR3 is built from 13 residues. For the CDR3, the DNA is TGCAGCGTTGGACGTGGGGTGGGGTACGAGCAGTACTTC. Translating it yields CSVGRGVGYEQYF.

In this sample, this clone turned up once. This chain links TRBV27 with TRBJ2-2, with 15 bases aligning to TRBD2. The CDR3 has 18 residues. Germline CDR1 MNHEY, CDR2 SMNVEV (reference sequence). Unmatched junction bases numbered 9, after V lost 5 bases and J lost 5 bases. The CDR3 sequence: CASSLPGLAGGPTGELFF. The CDR3 nucleotides are TGTGCCAGCAGTCTCCCGGGACTAGCGGGAGGACCTACCGGGGAGCTGTTTTTT.

This chain links TRBV5-8 with TRBJ1-5; no firm D call. V lost 1 base and J 2 bases, leaving 4 bases between the germline ends. This CDR3 spans 13 amino acids. Germline assignment: CDR1 SGHTS and CDR2 YDEGEE. The CDR3 sequence is CASSLYGNQPQHF. CDR3 nucleotides: TGTGCCAGCAGCTTGTACGGCAATCAGCCCCAGCATTTT.

V usage is TRBV29-1 and J usage is TRBJ2-2; 11 bases line up with TRBD1. The trim removed 7 bases at V and 6 bases at J, leaving 7 bases unmatched. CDR1 and CDR2 (germline): SQVTM, ANQGSEA. The CDR3 is made up of 14 amino acids. As DNA, the CDR3 is TGCAGCGCACCGGGACAGGGGGTTTCCGGGGAGCTGTTTTTT. This gives the protein CSAPGQGVSGELFF.

The chain joins TRBV7-2 to TRBJ1-1; no firm D call. This CDR3 has 12 amino acids. V lost 5 bases and J 3 bases, leaving 7 bases between the germline ends. From germline, CDR1 is SGHTA and CDR2 FQGNSA. CDR3 loop: CASSESYTEAFF. The CDR3 region has the DNA TGTGCCAGCAGCGAGAGTTACACTGAAGCTTTCTTT.

This rearrangement joins TRBV9 to TRBJ1-4, with no clear D. Trimming stripped 0 bases from V and 0 bases from J, with 18 bases between. The CDR3 covers 19 residues. CDR1 and CDR2 (germline): SGDLS, YYNGEE. In nucleotides, the CDR3 is TGTGCCAGCAGCGTAGTGCCGTCGTGGTTCGGGACAACTAATGAAAAACTGTTTTTT. It translates to CASSVVPSWFGTTNEKLFF.

The chain employs TRBV4-2 and TRBJ2-6; the D gene is possibly TRBD1 (6 bases). This CDR3 is 17 amino acids long. V was trimmed by 5 bases and J by 0 bases, leaving 14 bases between them. CDR1 and CDR2 (germline): LGHNA, YNFKEQ. In nucleotides, the CDR3 is TGTGCCAGCAGCTTCCGACAGGATCTCTCTGGGGCCAACGTCCTGACTTTC. Translated: CASSFRQDLSGANVLTF.

The sample holds a few counts of this clone. J is TRBJ1-4 and V is TRBV30, with 9 nucleotides matching TRBD1. Germline V gene sequence: CDR1 GTSNPN, CDR2 SVGIG (reference sequence). Trimming cost V 2 bases and J 5 bases; bases outside gene matches: 3. This CDR3 contains 14 residues. Here the CDR3 reads CAWSPDRGNEKLFF. The CDR3 DNA is TGTGCCTGGAGTCCGGACAGGGGAAATGAAAAACTGTTTTTT.

J is TRBJ2-5 and V is TRBV9; weak D call: TRBD2 (6 bases). V lost 0 bases and J lost 5, with 17 bases in between. CDR3 length: 16 residues. Per the germline V gene, CDR1 is SGDLS and CDR2 is YYNGEE. CDR3 DNA: TGTGCCAGCAGCGTAGAAGGAGGGGCCCTACCGGAGACCCAGTACTTC. Translated: CASSVEGGALPETQYF.

Comment on this clone: One end of the junction varies from germline; a read error may be responsible. The V call is TRBV5-1, the J call TRBJ2-7, with 10 bases that match TRBD2. The CDR3 loop spans 12 amino acids. Germline values: CDR1 SGHRS, CDR2 YFSETQ. The CDR3 nucleotides are TGCGCCAGCAGCCTATCGAGCGGGAGGGTGCACTTC. Translated: CASSLSSGRVHF. Full variable domain (remainder filled in from reference TRBV5-1 and TRBJ2-7): KAGVTQTPRYLIKTRGQQVTLSCSPISGHRSVSWYQQTPGQGLQFLFEYFSETQRNKGNFPGRFSGRQFSNSRSEMNVSTLELGDSALYLCASSLSSGRVHFGPGTRLTVT.